This is a list of T cell receptor beta chains from one sample in a study of T cell responses to AZD1222 COVID-19 vaccine. The table came from immunoSEQ multiplex PCR; TCRdb's copy has only in-frame clones and leaves some out. The sample comprises about 100,000 clones, more than 70% of which are singletons, and roughly 3% rests with the top ten. The sequencing here drew on peripheral blood, taken on day 0 of MenACWY control vaccination. The origin of the receptors is an adult in good health. Each CDR3 is given with its conserved first and last residue. Each record gives: CDR3 length, V gene, CDR3 protein.

14,TRBV2,CASIDGQGAYEQYF
14,TRBV5-6,CASSGGTALYGYTF
15,TRBV2,CASSGGQAANYGYTF
12,TRBV7-3,CASSFGPGELFF
14,TRBV5-1,CASSLDAGSYEQYF
15,TRBV18,CASSPGQGWTGELFF
14,TRBV28,CASSLKTGAHGYTF
12,TRBV7-3,CASSLVNQPQHF
16,TRBV4-1,CASSQGIAPGYNEQFF
15,TRBV7-2,CASSLWTRGGNEQFF
14,TRBV9,CASSVAGRVDTQYF
15,TRBV9,CASSPAGLVNGEQYF
15,TRBV14,CASSRTGTGFEKLFF
12,TRBV11-2,CASSLKTGGYTF
16,TRBV7-9,CASNPMDSYASYEQYF
14,TRBV2,CASSGQPEYYGYTF
16,TRBV5-1,CASSLVLAGGQETQYF
13,TRBV11-2,CASSSDGTGELFF
15,TRBV28,CASSTTGTGGQGQYF
16,TRBV9,CASSVGEPRTNEKLFF
12,TRBV19,CARSGPWGGYTF
14,TRBV27,CASSYGTGDYEQYF
12,TRBV9,CASSDQGYEQYF
12,TRBV11-1,CASSYQVGEQYF
13,TRBV25-1,CASQGGWNQPQHF
19,TRBV4-1,CASSQGTGSWDSGANVLTF
16,TRBV5-8,CASSPLTREDFYGYTF
13,TRBV14,CASSQTGTGGLYF
16,TRBV5-6,CASSKGQGASNEKLFF
14,TRBV6-5,CASSYSEGSTEAFF
11,TRBV10-3,CATTGENEQFF
16,TRBV9,CASSPSGGTGSYEQYF
16,TRBV6-2/TRBV6-3,CASSSFQGANTGELFF
13,TRBV28,CASSLREFYGYTF
15,TRBV6-5,CASSYSKELNTEAFF
14,TRBV28,CASSWDSTNYGYTF